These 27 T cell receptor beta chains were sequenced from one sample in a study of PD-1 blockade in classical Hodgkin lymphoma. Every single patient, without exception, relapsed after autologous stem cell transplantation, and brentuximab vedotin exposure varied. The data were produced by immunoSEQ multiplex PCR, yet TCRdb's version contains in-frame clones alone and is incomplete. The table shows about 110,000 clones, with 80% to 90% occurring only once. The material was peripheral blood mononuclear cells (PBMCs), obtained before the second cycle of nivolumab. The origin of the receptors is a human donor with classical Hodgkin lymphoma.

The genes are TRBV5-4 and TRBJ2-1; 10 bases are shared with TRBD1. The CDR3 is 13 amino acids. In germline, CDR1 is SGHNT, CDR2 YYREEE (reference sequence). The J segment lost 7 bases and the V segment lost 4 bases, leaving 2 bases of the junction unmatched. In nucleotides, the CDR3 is TGTGCCAGCAGCGTGGACAGGGGGAATGAGCAGTTCTTC. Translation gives CASSVDRGNEQFF.

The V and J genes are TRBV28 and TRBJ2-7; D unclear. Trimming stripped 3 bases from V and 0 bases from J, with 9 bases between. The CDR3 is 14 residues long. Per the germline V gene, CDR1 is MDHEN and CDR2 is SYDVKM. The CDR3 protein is CASSFRAGSYEQYF. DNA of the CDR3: TGTGCCAGCAGTTTCCGGGCAGGCTCCTACGAGCAGTACTTC.

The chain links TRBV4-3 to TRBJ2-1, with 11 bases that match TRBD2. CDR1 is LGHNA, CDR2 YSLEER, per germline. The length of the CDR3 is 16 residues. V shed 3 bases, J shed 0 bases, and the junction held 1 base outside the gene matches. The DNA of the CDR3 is TGCGCCAGCAGCCATGGACTAGCGGGCTCCTACAATGAGCAGTTCTTC. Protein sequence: CASSHGLAGSYNEQFF.

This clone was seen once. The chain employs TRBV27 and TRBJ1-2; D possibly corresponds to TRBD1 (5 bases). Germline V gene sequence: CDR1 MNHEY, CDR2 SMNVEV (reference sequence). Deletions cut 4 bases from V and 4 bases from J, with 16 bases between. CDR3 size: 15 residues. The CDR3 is CASSSDVYRFYGYTF. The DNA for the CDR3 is TGTGCCAGCAGTTCGGACGTCTACAGGTTCTATGGCTACACCTTC.

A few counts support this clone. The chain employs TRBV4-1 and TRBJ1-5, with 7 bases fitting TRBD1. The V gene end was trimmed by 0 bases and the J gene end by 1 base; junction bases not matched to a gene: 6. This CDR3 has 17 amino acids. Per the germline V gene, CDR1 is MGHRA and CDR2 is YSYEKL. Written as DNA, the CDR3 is TGCGCCAGCAGCCAAGAAAGGGCAGGGGGAAGCAATCAGCCCCAGCATTTT. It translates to CASSQERAGGSNQPQHF.

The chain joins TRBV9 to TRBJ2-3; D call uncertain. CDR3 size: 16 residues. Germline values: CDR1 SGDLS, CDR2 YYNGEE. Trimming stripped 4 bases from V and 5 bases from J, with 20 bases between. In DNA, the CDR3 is TGTGCCAGCAGCATCATCGGCGCGACCAGAGGAGATACGCAGTATTTT. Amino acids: CASSIIGATRGDTQYF.

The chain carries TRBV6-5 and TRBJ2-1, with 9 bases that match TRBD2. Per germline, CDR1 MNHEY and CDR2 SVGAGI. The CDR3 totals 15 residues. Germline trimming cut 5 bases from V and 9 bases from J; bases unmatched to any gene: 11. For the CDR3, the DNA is TGTGCCAGCAGTATAGCGGGAGTGAGACAAAGTGAGCAGTTCTTC. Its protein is CASSIAGVRQSEQFF.

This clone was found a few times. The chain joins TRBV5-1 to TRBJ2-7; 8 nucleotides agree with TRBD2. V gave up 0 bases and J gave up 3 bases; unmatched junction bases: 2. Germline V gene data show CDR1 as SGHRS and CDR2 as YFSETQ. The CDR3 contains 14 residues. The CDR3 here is CASSLVTSGYEQYF. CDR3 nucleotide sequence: TGCGCCAGCAGCTTGGTTACTAGCGGCTACGAGCAGTACTTC. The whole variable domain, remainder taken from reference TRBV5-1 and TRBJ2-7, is KAGVTQTPRYLIKTRGQQVTLSCSPISGHRSVSWYQQTPGQGLQFLFEYFSETQRNKGNFPGRFSGRQFSNSRSEMNVSTLELGDSALYLCASSLVTSGYEQYFGPGTRLTVT.

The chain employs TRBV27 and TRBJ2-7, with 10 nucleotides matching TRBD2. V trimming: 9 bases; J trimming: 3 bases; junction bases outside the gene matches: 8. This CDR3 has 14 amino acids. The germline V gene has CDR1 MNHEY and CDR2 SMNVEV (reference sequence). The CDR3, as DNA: TGTGCCAGTAAAAGAGCGGGAGGGAGCTACGAGCAGTACTTC. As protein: CASKRAGGSYEQYF.

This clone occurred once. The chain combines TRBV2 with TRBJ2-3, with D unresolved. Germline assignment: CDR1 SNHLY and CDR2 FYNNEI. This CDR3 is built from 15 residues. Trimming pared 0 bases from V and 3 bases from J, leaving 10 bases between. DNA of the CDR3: TGTGCCAGCAGTGAAGCGGTGGGGTGGACAGATACGCAGTATTTT. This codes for CASSEAVGWTDTQYF.

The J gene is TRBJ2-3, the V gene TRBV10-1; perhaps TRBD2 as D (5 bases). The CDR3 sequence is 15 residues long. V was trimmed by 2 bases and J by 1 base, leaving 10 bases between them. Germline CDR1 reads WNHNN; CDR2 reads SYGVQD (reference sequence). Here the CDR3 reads CASSERGEGTDTQYF. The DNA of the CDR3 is TGCGCCAGCAGTGAGCGGGGAGAGGGCACAGATACGCAGTATTTT.

DNA for the CDR3: TGTGCCAGCAGCCCGGGGGGGGTTGTAGCTTTCTTT. It specifies CASSPGGVVAFF. This rearrangement joins TRBV7-6 to TRBJ1-1; D is perhaps TRBD1 (5 bases). There are 12 residues in the CDR3. Germline values: CDR1 SGHVS, CDR2 FNYEAQ. V was clipped by 5 bases and J by 10 bases, with 14 bases between them.

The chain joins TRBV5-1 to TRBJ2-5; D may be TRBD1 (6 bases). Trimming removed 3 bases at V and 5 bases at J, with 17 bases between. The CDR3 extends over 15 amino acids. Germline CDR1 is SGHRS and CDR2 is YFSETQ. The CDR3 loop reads CASSWGTGLRETQYF. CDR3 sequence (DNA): TGCGCCAGCAGCTGGGGCACAGGGCTTAGGGAGACCCAGTACTTC.

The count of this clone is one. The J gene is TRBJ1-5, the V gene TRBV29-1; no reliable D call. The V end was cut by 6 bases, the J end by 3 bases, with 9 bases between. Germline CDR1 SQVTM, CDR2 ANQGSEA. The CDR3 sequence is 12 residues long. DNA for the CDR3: TGCAGCGTATCGGAAAACAATCAGCCCCAGCATTTT. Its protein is CSVSENNQPQHF.

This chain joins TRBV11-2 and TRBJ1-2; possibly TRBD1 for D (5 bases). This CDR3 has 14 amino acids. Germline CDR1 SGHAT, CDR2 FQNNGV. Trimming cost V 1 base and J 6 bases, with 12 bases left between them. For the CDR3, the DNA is TGTGCCAGCAGCTTAGGTTCTGGGGGGAATGGCTACACCTTC. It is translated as CASSLGSGGNGYTF.

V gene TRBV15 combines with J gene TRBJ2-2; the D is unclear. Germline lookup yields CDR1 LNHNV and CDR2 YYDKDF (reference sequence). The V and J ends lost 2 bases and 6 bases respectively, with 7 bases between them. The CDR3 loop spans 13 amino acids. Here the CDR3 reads CATSRMGSGELFF. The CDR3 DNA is TGTGCCACCAGCAGAATGGGGTCCGGGGAGCTGTTTTTT.

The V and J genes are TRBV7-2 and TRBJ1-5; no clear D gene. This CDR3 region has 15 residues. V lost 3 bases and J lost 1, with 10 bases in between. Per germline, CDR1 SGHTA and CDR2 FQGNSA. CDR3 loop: CASSLWRESNQPQHF. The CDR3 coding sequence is TGTGCCAGCAGCTTGTGGAGGGAAAGCAATCAGCCCCAGCATTTT.

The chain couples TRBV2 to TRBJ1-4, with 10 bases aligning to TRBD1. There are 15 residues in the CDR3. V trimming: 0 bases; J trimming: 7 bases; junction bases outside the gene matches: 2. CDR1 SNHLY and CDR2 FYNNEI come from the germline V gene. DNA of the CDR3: TGTGCCAGCAGTGAAGCGACAGGGGGCGGTGAAAAACTGTTTTTT. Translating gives CASSEATGGGEKLFF.

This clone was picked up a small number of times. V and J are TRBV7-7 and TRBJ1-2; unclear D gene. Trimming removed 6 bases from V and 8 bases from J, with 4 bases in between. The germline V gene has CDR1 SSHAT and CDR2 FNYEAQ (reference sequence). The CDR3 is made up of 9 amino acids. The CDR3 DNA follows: TGTGCCAGCAGTGGCGGCTACACCTTC. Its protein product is CASSGGYTF.

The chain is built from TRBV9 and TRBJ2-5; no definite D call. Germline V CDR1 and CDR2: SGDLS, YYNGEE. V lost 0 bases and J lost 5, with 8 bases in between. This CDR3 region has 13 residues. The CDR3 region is CASSVDAAETQYF. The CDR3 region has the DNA TGTGCCAGCAGCGTAGACGCCGCCGAGACCCAGTACTTC.

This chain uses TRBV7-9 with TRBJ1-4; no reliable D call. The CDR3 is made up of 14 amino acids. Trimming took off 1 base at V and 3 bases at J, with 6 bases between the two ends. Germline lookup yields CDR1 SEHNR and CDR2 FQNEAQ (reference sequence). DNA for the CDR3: TGTGCCAGCAGCTTAGTAGGCTCTAATGAAAAACTGTTTTTT. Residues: CASSLVGSNEKLFF.

The CDR3 protein is CASSLVIAGDSSYEQYF. The CDR3, as DNA: TGCGCCAGCAGCTTGGTAATAGCGGGAGATAGCTCCTACGAGCAGTACTTC. The chain recombines TRBV5-1 with TRBJ2-7, with 9 bases lining up with TRBD2. CDR1 and CDR2 from the germline V gene are SGHRS and YFSETQ. The CDR3 totals 17 residues. Trimming took 0 bases from V and 0 from J; bases not matched to a gene: 7.

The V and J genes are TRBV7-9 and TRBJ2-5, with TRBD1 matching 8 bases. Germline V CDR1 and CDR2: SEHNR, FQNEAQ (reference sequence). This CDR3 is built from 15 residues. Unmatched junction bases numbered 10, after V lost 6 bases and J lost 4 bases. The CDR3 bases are TGTGCCAGCAGTTACTACAGGGGGAAGGGAGAGACCCAGTACTTC. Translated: CASSYYRGKGETQYF.

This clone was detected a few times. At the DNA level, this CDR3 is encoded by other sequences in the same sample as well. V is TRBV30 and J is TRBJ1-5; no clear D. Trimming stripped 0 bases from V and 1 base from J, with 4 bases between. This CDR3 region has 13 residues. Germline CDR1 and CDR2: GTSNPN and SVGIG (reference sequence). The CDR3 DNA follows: TGTGCCTGGAGTGTGAGGAGCAATCAGCCCCAGCATTTT. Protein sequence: CAWSVRSNQPQHF.

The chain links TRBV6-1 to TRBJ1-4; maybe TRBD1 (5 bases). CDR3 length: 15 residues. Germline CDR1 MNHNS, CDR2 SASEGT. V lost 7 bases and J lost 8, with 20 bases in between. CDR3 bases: TGTGCCAGCATCAGAATTTCGGGGCCTGGGGAAAAACTGTTTTTT. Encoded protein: CASIRISGPGEKLFF.

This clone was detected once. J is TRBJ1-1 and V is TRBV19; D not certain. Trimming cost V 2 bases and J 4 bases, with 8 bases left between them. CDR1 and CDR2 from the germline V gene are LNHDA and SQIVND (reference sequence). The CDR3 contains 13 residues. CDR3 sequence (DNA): TGTGCCAGTAGTATAACCAGATTCACTGAAGCTTTCTTT. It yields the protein CASSITRFTEAFF.

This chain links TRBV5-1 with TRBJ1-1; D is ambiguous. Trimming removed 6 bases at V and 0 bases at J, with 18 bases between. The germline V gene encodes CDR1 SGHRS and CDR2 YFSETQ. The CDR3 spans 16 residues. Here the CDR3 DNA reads TGCGCCAGCACCCTCTCTCGGGCAGGCCTGAACACTGAAGCTTTCTTT. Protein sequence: CASTLSRAGLNTEAFF.